This is a list of T cell receptor beta chains from one sample in a study. TCRdb processed the 5' RACE reads anew with MiXCR; each CDR3 protein has one entry. The sample shows roughly 69,000 distinct CDR3 sequences, around a fifth of them seen only once. Source material: memory CD4+ T cells sorted from a lymph node. These receptors came from a female donor with breast cancer. Both conserved end residues are part of each CDR3. The D gene is left open where the match is weak. Rows give clone size only sometimes, using once, few, many, or a class for an expanded clone.

cdr3_aa	cdr3_nt	d_call	v_call	j_call	clone_size
CATSEGGRNTEAFF	TGTGCCACCAGTGAAGGGGGGCGGAACACTGAAGCTTTCTTT	-	TRBV24-1	TRBJ1-1	-
CASSRRTGGSGEQFF	TGTGCCAGCAGCCGCCGGACAGGGGGGAGTGGTGAGCAGTTCTTC	TRBD1	TRBV7-2	TRBJ2-1	many
CASSYGLAETQYF	TGTGCCAGCAGTTACGGACTCGCCGAGACCCAGTACTTC	-	TRBV6-5	TRBJ2-5	many
CASSPYFGEQFF	TGTGCCAGCAGCCCATATTTTGGGGAGCAGTTCTTC	-	TRBV6-2/TRBV6-3	TRBJ2-1	many
CASSLSPGGTKNIQYF	TGTGCCAGCAGCTTGAGTCCGGGGGGGACCAAAAACATTCAGTACTTC	TRBD2	TRBV5-4	TRBJ2-4	-
CASSFSGSEGDTQYF	TGTGCCAGCAGCTTTAGCGGGAGCGAGGGAGATACGCAGTATTTT	TRBD2	TRBV7-6	TRBJ2-3	-
CSARVSGTSEREKQYF	TGCAGTGCTAGAGTGTCGGGGACTAGCGAGAGGGAGAAACAGTACTTC	TRBD2	TRBV20-1	TRBJ2-4	once
CASSRGGGGDHYEQYF	TGCGCCAGCAGCCGCGGGGGAGGGGGCGATCACTACGAGCAGTACTTC	-	TRBV5-1	TRBJ2-7	-
CATSRDRQGYGYTF	TGTGCCACCAGCAGAGATCGCCAGGGGTATGGCTACACCTTC	-	TRBV15	TRBJ1-2	few
CASSPLSGTDTQYF	TGCGCCAGCAGCCCCCTAAGCGGCACAGATACGCAGTATTTT	-	TRBV5-1	TRBJ2-3	-
CASSLSGGRTYEQYF	TGTGCCAGCAGCTTAAGTGGGGGTCGGACCTACGAGCAGTACTTC	-	TRBV7-2	TRBJ2-7	-
CSARDLRTSIDEQFF	TGCAGTGCTAGAGATCTCAGGACTAGTATTGATGAGCAGTTCTTC	TRBD2	TRBV20-1	TRBJ2-1	once
CSGDGQETQYF	TGCAGTGGGGACGGCCAAGAGACCCAGTACTTC	-	TRBV20-1	TRBJ2-5	many
CATSAAPRQGGSWEQFF	TGTGCCACCAGTGCCGCCCCAAGACAGGGGGGATCTTGGGAGCAGTTCTTC	TRBD1	TRBV24-1	TRBJ2-1	few
CASTITGGTEAFF	TGTGCCAGCACCATAACAGGGGGCACTGAAGCTTTCTTT	TRBD1	TRBV12-3/TRBV12-4	TRBJ1-1	many
CASSSLGDTQYF	TGTGCCAGCAGCTCCCTGGGCGATACGCAGTATTTT	-	TRBV6-1	TRBJ2-3	few
CASSPYGGRALNEQFF	TGCGCCAGCAGCCCCTATGGAGGGAGGGCCCTGAATGAGCAGTTCTTC	TRBD2	TRBV5-1	TRBJ2-1	few
CASSQDLAARGRELFF	TGCGCCAGCAGCCAAGATTTGGCAGCGCGGGGTCGGGAGCTGTTTTTT	-	TRBV4-3	TRBJ2-2	-
CASSTGGAAPGAGELFF	TGCGCCAGCAGCACCGGAGGGGCGGCCCCAGGAGCCGGGGAGCTGTTTTTT	-	TRBV5-1	TRBJ2-2	many
CASSVGGQGPTDTQYF	TGTGCCAGCAGCGTGGGGGGACAGGGGCCCACAGATACGCAGTATTTT	TRBD1	TRBV5-5	TRBJ2-3	many
CASSPGAAETQYF	TGTGCCAGCAGCCCGGGAGCTGCAGAGACCCAGTACTTC	-	TRBV25-1	TRBJ2-5	few
CASSPSVGGNTGELFF	TGTGCCAGCAGTCCCTCAGTGGGGGGGAACACCGGGGAGCTGTTTTTT	-	TRBV7-3	TRBJ2-2	-
CASSPRPQGGTDTQYF	TGTGCCAGCAGCCCTAGGCCGCAGGGCGGGACAGATACGCAGTATTTT	-	TRBV6-1	TRBJ2-3	few
CASSEGNQPQHF	TGTGCCAGCAGCGAAGGAAATCAGCCCCAGCATTTT	-	TRBV2	TRBJ1-5	-
CASSVGGDNYGYTF	TGTGCCAGCAGCGTAGGAGGGGACAACTATGGCTACACCTTC	-	TRBV9	TRBJ1-2	few
CASSYIPRQSIQYF	TGTGCCAGCAGTTACATCCCCCGGCAGAGCATTCAGTACTTC	-	TRBV6-2/TRBV6-3	TRBJ2-4	-
CASSQDVSGTQYF	TGTGCCAGCAGCCAAGACGTTAGCGGGACGCAGTATTTT	TRBD2	TRBV3-1	TRBJ2-3	few
CSVARGAQPENTQYF	TGCAGCGTTGCACGGGGCGCCCAACCAGAGAACACTCAGTACTTC	-	TRBV29-1	TRBJ2-4	-
CASGLVLGRMMNTEAFF	TGTGCTAGTGGTTTGGTACTGGGGAGGATGATGAACACTGAAGCTTTCTTT	-	TRBV12-5	TRBJ1-1	-
CNARGEGGVGETQYF	TGCAACGCCCGGGGGGAGGGGGGTGTAGGAGAGACCCAGTACTTC	-	TRBV29-1	TRBJ2-5	-
CASSLDSGLFETQYF	TGTGCCAGCAGCTTAGATTCGGGCCTTTTCGAGACCCAGTACTTC	-	TRBV11-2	TRBJ2-5	-
CAISESESSSYNSPLHF	TGTGCCATCAGTGAGTCGGAATCGAGCTCCTATAATTCACCCCTCCACTTT	-	TRBV10-3	TRBJ1-6	few
CASSPGTSGIRETQYF	TGTGCCAGCAGCCCAGGGACTAGCGGGATTCGAGAGACCCAGTACTTC	TRBD2	TRBV7-3	TRBJ2-5	-
CASKRTYTTGGANEAFF	TGCGCCAGCAAAAGAACTTACACGACCGGGGGGGCTAATGAAGCTTTCTTT	-	TRBV5-1	TRBJ1-1	few
CASSLGQGTNGYTF	TGCGCCAGCAGCTTGGGGCAGGGGACCAATGGCTACACCTTC	-	TRBV5-1	TRBJ1-2	-
CASSLGSAPEAFF	TGTGCCAGCAGTTTGGGCTCGGCCCCTGAAGCTTTCTTT	-	TRBV28	TRBJ1-1	few
CASSQVTGQGAREQYF	TGTGCCAGCAGCCAAGTGACGGGACAGGGGGCGCGAGAGCAGTACTTC	TRBD1	TRBV4-2	TRBJ2-7	few
CASSSEGYQETQYF	TGTGCCAGCAGCTCAGAGGGGTACCAAGAGACCCAGTACTTC	-	TRBV9	TRBJ2-5	many
CSARGVAGDTEAFF	TGCAGCGCCCGGGGGGTAGCAGGAGACACTGAAGCTTTCTTT	-	TRBV29-1	TRBJ1-1	many
CASSYSTGNSPLHF	TGTGCCAGCAGTTACTCGACAGGGAATTCACCCCTCCACTTT	TRBD1	TRBV6-2/TRBV6-3	TRBJ1-6	-
CASRQGTGELFF	TGTGCCAGCAGGCAAGGCACCGGGGAGCTGTTTTTT	-	TRBV27	TRBJ2-2	-
CSAKQGYEQYF	TGCAGTGCTAAGCAAGGGTACGAGCAGTACTTC	-	TRBV20-1	TRBJ2-7	many
CATALTGASYEQYF	TGTGCCACGGCCTTGACAGGGGCTTCGTACGAGCAGTACTTC	TRBD1	TRBV6-2/TRBV6-3	TRBJ2-7	-
CSAEGRTGETQYF	TGCAGCGCCGAAGGGAGGACGGGGGAGACCCAGTACTTC	-	TRBV29-1	TRBJ2-5	-
CASSRQGATDTQYF	TGTGCCAGCAGCAGACAGGGGGCGACAGATACGCAGTATTTT	TRBD1	TRBV6-5	TRBJ2-3	many
CASSETPMGGYTF	TGTGCCAGCAGTGAAACCCCGATGGGAGGCTACACCTTC	-	TRBV2	TRBJ1-2	-
CASSFSGAYTDTQYF	TGTGCCAGCAGCTTCTCAGGGGCCTACACAGATACGCAGTATTTT	-	TRBV13	TRBJ2-3	few
CASRTGLWETQYF	TGTGCCAGCAGGACAGGGCTTTGGGAGACCCAGTACTTC	TRBD1	TRBV28	TRBJ2-5	many
CSASDPSGDETQYF	TGCAGTGCTAGTGATCCTTCAGGGGATGAGACCCAGTACTTC	-	TRBV20-1	TRBJ2-5	few
CASSLDGRLEAFF	TGCGCCAGCAGCTTGGACGGGCGCTTGGAAGCTTTCTTT	-	TRBV5-1	TRBJ1-1	many
CASSLDGRGNTEAFF	TGCGCCAGCAGCTTGGATGGACGAGGGAACACTGAAGCTTTCTTT	-	TRBV5-1	TRBJ1-1	few
CATLGRSGETQYF	TGTGCCACCTTAGGTAGAAGTGGAGAGACCCAGTACTTC	-	TRBV10-3	TRBJ2-5	many
CASSPQQRGSYEQYF	TGTGCCAGCAGCCCTCAACAGCGGGGCTCCTACGAGCAGTACTTC	TRBD2	TRBV3-1	TRBJ2-7	few
CASRETGQGYGYTF	TGCGCCAGCCGCGAAACGGGACAGGGCTATGGCTACACCTTC	TRBD1	TRBV5-1	TRBJ1-2	many
CASSQRDRVGGGYTF	TGTGCCAGCTCACAACGGGACAGGGTTGGCGGTGGCTACACCTTC	TRBD1	TRBV18	TRBJ1-2	few
CASSHRDSWEQYF	TGTGCCAGCAGCCACCGCGACAGCTGGGAGCAGTACTTC	-	TRBV3-1	TRBJ2-7	-
CASSVTGTDNSPLHF	TGTGCCAGCAGCGTTACCGGGACGGATAATTCACCCCTCCACTTT	-	TRBV9	TRBJ1-6	many